This TCR beta chain stems from a study of T cells in localized non-small cell lung cancer. The table came from immunoSEQ multiplex PCR; TCRdb's copy has only in-frame clones and leaves some out. The data contain about 26,000 clones, 82% of them singletons. This CDR3 is 13 amino acids long. V dropped 9 bases and J dropped 4; count of bases not matched to a gene: 4. The germline V gene encodes CDR1 LNHDA and CDR2 SQIVND (reference sequence). The sequence derives from a woman between 35 and 75 years old with stage I lung adenocarcinoma. This specimen was peripheral blood, taken before any cancer treatment. This rearrangement joins TRBV19 to TRBJ2-3, with TRBD1 matching over 10 bases. The CDR3 region has the DNA TGTGCCAGCGGGACAGGGGTGGCAGATACGCAGTATTTT. Translated, it gives CASGTGVADTQYF.